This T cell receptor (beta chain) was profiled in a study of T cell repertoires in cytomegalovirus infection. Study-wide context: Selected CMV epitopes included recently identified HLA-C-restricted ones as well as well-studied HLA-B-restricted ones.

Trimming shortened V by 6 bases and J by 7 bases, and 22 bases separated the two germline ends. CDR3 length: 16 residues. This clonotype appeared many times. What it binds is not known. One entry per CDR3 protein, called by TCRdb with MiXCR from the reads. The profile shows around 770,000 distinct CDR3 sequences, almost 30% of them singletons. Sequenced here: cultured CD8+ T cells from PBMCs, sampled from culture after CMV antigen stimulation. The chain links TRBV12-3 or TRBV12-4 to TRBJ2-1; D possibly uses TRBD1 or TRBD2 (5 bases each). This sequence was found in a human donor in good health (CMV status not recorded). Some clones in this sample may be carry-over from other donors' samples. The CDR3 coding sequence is TGTGCCAGCAGCCCACCCGGGACGCCAAGGACTAATGAGCAGTTCTTC. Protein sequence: CASSPPGTPRTNEQFF.